One sample yielded the 29 T cell receptor beta chains listed below, sequenced in a study of T cell changes during pregnancy in multiple sclerosis. Assay used: immunoSEQ multiplex PCR; TCRdb lists only in-frame clones, some missing. This table has tens of thousands of clones, about 90% appearing once. The sequenced sample was CD4+ T cells from peripheral blood mononuclear cells, obtained in the second trimester of pregnancy. The receptors come from a female donor in good health, enrolled as a control in a pregnancy study.

This chain uses TRBV7-6 with TRBJ1-6; D is unclear. The V and J ends lost 1 base and 14 bases respectively, with 12 bases between them. The CDR3 covers 13 residues. The germline CDR1 and CDR2 sequences are SGHVS and FNYEAQ. The CDR3 loop is CASSLELTSALHF. The CDR3 nucleotides are TGTGCCAGCAGCTTAGAACTCACTTCGGCCCTCCACTTT.

V and J are TRBV19 and TRBJ1-5; 10 nucleotides match TRBD1. Per the germline V gene, CDR1 is LNHDA and CDR2 is SQIVND (reference sequence). The ends lost 5 bases at V and 5 bases at J; junction bases unmatched: 6. This CDR3 has 15 residues. The CDR3 nucleotides read TGTGCCAGTAGTTTCCAGGACAGGGGGTATCAGCCCCAGCATTTT. Translating it yields CASSFQDRGYQPQHF.

The V and J genes are TRBV6-6 and TRBJ1-4, with 11 bases lining up with TRBD1. CDR1 is MNHNY and CDR2 is SVGAGI in the germline V gene (reference sequence). The CDR3 contains 14 residues. V shed 6 bases and J 7 bases; nucleotides not matched to a gene: 4. The CDR3 nucleotides read TGTGCCAGCAGAGGGACAGGGGGACGTGAAAAACTGTTTTTT. It codes for CASRGTGGREKLFF.

The V gene is TRBV5-5, the J gene TRBJ2-3; TRBD2 might be the D (7 bases). Trimming removed 2 bases at V and 4 bases at J, with 17 bases between. Germline CDR1 reads SGHKS; CDR2 reads YYEKEE (reference sequence). The CDR3 is 16 amino acids. The CDR3 loop reads CASSLDSRGASDTQYF. The CDR3 nucleotides are TGTGCCAGCAGCTTAGATAGTCGGGGGGCGTCAGATACGCAGTATTTT. Together with reference TRBV5-5 and TRBJ2-3, the CDR3 gives the full variable domain: DAGVTQSPTHLIKTRGQQVTLRCSPISGHKSVSWYQQVLGQGPQFIFQYYEKEERGRGNFPDRFSARQFPNYSSELNVNALLLGDSALYLCASSLDSRGASDTQYFGPGTRLTVL.

V is TRBV7-2 and J is TRBJ1-1, with D hard to call. CDR1 is SGHTA, CDR2 FQGNSA, per germline. With 3 bases removed from V and 3 bases from J, the gap between germline ends came to 11 bases. The CDR3 covers 14 residues. CDR3 sequence: CASSFAREDTEAFF. DNA for the CDR3: TGTGCCAGCAGCTTCGCAAGGGAGGACACTGAAGCTTTCTTT.

This clone was detected only once. This rearrangement joins TRBV28 to TRBJ2-7, with D perhaps TRBD1 (5 bases). Germline values: CDR1 MDHEN, CDR2 SYDVKM. V lost 7 bases, J lost 5 bases, and 15 bases lay in between. The CDR3 runs to 13 residues. The CDR3 loop is CASNAGFGNEQYF. The DNA for the CDR3 is TGTGCCAGCAACGCAGGGTTTGGGAACGAGCAGTACTTC.

As regards this clone: Germline is not matched at one junction end, which may reflect a read error. V usage is TRBV7-9 and J usage is TRBJ2-3; D not resolved. CDR1 is SEHNR, CDR2 FQNEAQ, per germline (reference sequence). This CDR3 is built from 12 residues. This CDR3 is CVSSSKRDTQYF. DNA for the CDR3: TGTGTCAGCAGCTCCAAGCGAGATACGCAGTATTTT.

The CDR3 region has the DNA TGCGCCAGCAGCCAGGGGACCGGGACAGCCAACACTGAAGCTTTCTTT. It yields the protein CASSQGTGTANTEAFF. The gene calls are TRBV4-1 and TRBJ1-1, with 7 nucleotides matching TRBD1. With V trimmed by 3 bases and J by 2 bases, 9 bases remained unmatched. Per germline, CDR1 MGHRA and CDR2 YSYEKL. This CDR3 has 16 amino acids.

The J gene is TRBJ1-2, the V gene TRBV7-9, with a tentative D call TRBD1 (6 bases). Per the germline V gene, CDR1 is SEHNR and CDR2 is FQNEAQ (reference sequence). The CDR3 totals 14 residues. V gave up 5 bases and J gave up 8 bases, with 18 bases separating them. CDR3 sequence (DNA): TGTGCCAGCAGCCTTAAGGGGGGGCCATCGGGCTACACCTTC. It translates to CASSLKGGPSGYTF.

The V call is TRBV5-1, the J call TRBJ2-7; tentatively, D is TRBD2 (6 bases). From germline, CDR1 is SGHRS and CDR2 YFSETQ. The CDR3 has 13 residues. The V gene lost 4 bases and the J gene lost 6 bases, with 14 bases spanning the gap. CDR3: CASSAGRQTEQYF. CDR3 coding DNA: TGCGCCAGCAGCGCGGGACGGCAGACCGAGCAGTACTTC.

V and J are TRBV19 and TRBJ1-4, with D uncertain. V was shortened by 2 bases and J by 8 bases, with 12 bases between the two germline ends. In germline, CDR1 is LNHDA, CDR2 SQIVND (reference sequence). This CDR3 contains 14 residues. CDR3 DNA: TGTGCCAGTAGTATAAATCCGACGAGGGAAAAACTGTTTTTT. It translates to CASSINPTREKLFF.

This rearrangement joins TRBV4-2 to TRBJ1-5; 10 nucleotides line up with TRBD1. Germline CDR1 reads LGHNA; CDR2 reads YNFKEQ. This CDR3 spans 18 amino acids. V lost 2 bases and J lost 7; bases outside the gene matches: 14. CDR3 protein: CASSQTAERQGAWQPQHF. The CDR3 nucleotides are TGTGCCAGCAGCCAAACCGCGGAAAGACAGGGGGCCTGGCAGCCCCAGCATTTT.

The V call is TRBV29-1, the J call TRBJ1-2, with D perhaps matching TRBD1 (5 bases). The CDR3 loop spans 14 amino acids. CDR1 is SQVTM and CDR2 is ANQGSEA in the germline V gene. V lost 0 bases and J lost 4, with 12 bases in between. The CDR3 here is CSVEDPGRGYGYTF. CDR3 coding DNA: TGCAGCGTTGAAGATCCAGGGAGGGGCTATGGCTACACCTTC.

CDR3 DNA sequence: TGTGCCAGCAGCTCCCGGGTCGCCTACGAGCAGTACTTC. Its protein is CASSSRVAYEQYF. This chain uses TRBV7-2 with TRBJ2-7; D unresolved. Trimming removed 4 bases from V and 2 bases from J, with 9 bases in between. The CDR3 contains 13 residues. In germline, CDR1 is SGHTA, CDR2 FQGNSA. The variable domain in full, with the rest retrieved from reference TRBV7-2 and TRBJ2-7, is GAGVSQSPSNKVTEKGKDVELRCDPISGHTALYWYRQSLGQGLEFLIYFQGNSAPDKSGLPSDRFSAERTGGSVSTLTIQRTQQEDSAVYLCASSSRVAYEQYFGPGTRLTVT.

V usage is TRBV7-9 and J usage is TRBJ2-2; tentatively, D is TRBD2 (5 bases). CDR1 SEHNR and CDR2 FQNEAQ come from the germline V gene (reference sequence). The CDR3 runs to 14 residues. The V end lost 1 base, the J end lost 7 bases, and 10 bases lay between the germline ends. The CDR3 bases are TGTGCCAGCAGCTTAGAACTGGAGGTCGGGGAGCTGTTTTTT. Protein: CASSLELEVGELFF.

The table lists this clone with a few counts. The chain's CDR3 is CASSLAVGSNTGELFF. CDR3 DNA: TGTGCCAGCAGCTTGGCCGTCGGTTCGAACACCGGGGAGCTGTTTTTT. The rearrangement uses TRBV5-4 and TRBJ2-2; D remains ambiguous. This CDR3 has 16 residues. In germline, CDR1 is SGHNT, CDR2 YYREEE (reference sequence). V lost 0 bases, J lost 0 bases, and 9 bases lay in between.

The CDR3 is CASSQDAGQGNEKLFF. DNA of the CDR3: TGTGCCAGCAGCCAAGATGCGGGACAGGGGAATGAAAAACTGTTTTTT. The chain links TRBV4-2 to TRBJ1-4, with TRBD1 matching 10 bases. From germline, CDR1 is LGHNA and CDR2 YNFKEQ. This CDR3 region has 16 residues. Unmatched junction bases numbered 3, after V lost 0 bases and J lost 5 bases.

The chain uses TRBV18 and TRBJ1-6, with 8 bases lining up with TRBD1. Germline-derived CDR1 and CDR2 are KGHSH and LQKENI. The ends lost 6 bases at V and 10 bases at J; junction bases unmatched: 8. The CDR3 consists of 14 residues. In nucleotides, the CDR3 is TGTGCCAGCTCTTCAGGACAGGGCAGCTCACCCCTCCACTTT. It translates to CASSSGQGSSPLHF. The entire variable domain, with the rest obtained from reference TRBV18 and TRBJ1-6, is as follows: NAGVMQNPRHLVRRRGQEARLRCSPMKGHSHVYWYRQLPEEGLKFMVYLQKENIIDESGMPKERFSAEFPKEGPSILRIQQVVRGDSAAYFCASSSGQGSSPLHFGNGTRLTVT.

This chain uses TRBV6-5 with TRBJ2-5; 7 nucleotides agree with TRBD2. There are 15 residues in the CDR3. The trim removed 7 bases at V and 2 bases at J, leaving 10 bases unmatched. Germline V gene data show CDR1 as MNHEY and CDR2 as SVGAGI. CDR3 sequence (DNA): TGTGCCAGCACCCGACTAGCCGGATCGCAAGAGACCCAGTACTTC. Amino acid sequence: CASTRLAGSQETQYF.

The V call is TRBV7-3, the J call TRBJ2-6; 7 bases fit TRBD2. The CDR3 covers 14 residues. Germline values: CDR1 SGHTA, CDR2 FQGTGA. V lost 8 bases to trimming and J lost 2 bases; unmatched junction nucleotides: 3. CDR3 region: CASGGGAGANVLTF. In DNA, the CDR3 is TGTGCCAGCGGTGGGGGGGCTGGGGCCAACGTCCTGACTTTC.

Concerning this clone: At one boundary the junction diverges from the germline segment, which might be a read error. V gene TRBV7-2 combines with J gene TRBJ2-7; TRBD1 agrees at 7 bases. Looked up from germline, CDR1 is SGHTA and CDR2 is FQGNSA. The CDR3 runs to 14 residues. CDR3 nucleotides: TGTGCCAGCAGCTCAAGGACAGGTTCCTCCGAGCAGTACTTC. Amino acid sequence: CASSSRTGSSEQYF.

The J gene is TRBJ1-3, the V gene TRBV5-1, with D maybe TRBD1 (6 bases). Looked up from germline, CDR1 is SGHRS and CDR2 is YFSETQ. CDR3 size: 14 residues. V lost 5 bases and J 6 bases, leaving 15 bases between the germline ends. Written as DNA, the CDR3 is TGCGCCAGCAGAGAGCAGGGGAGAGAAAACACCATATATTTT. Protein product: CASREQGRENTIYF. The complete variable domain, with remaining parts taken from reference TRBV5-1 and TRBJ1-3, reads KAGVTQTPRYLIKTRGQQVTLSCSPISGHRSVSWYQQTPGQGLQFLFEYFSETQRNKGNFPGRFSGRQFSNSRSEMNVSTLELGDSALYLCASREQGRENTIYFGEGSWLTVV.

The rearrangement joins TRBV7-8 to TRBJ1-2, with D maybe TRBD1 (6 bases). Germline V lookup: CDR1 SGHVS, CDR2 FQNEAQ. This CDR3 region has 14 residues. Between the trimmed V and J ends, which lost 4 bases and 4 bases, there was a span of 13 bases. CDR3 loop: CASSSQGYRYGYTF. The CDR3 DNA reads TGTGCCAGCAGCTCACAGGGTTATCGCTATGGCTACACCTTC.

This chain uses TRBV7-2 with TRBJ2-4; D may be TRBD2 (6 bases). The CDR3 spans 15 residues. The V gene lost 1 base and the J gene lost 10 bases, with 17 bases spanning the gap. From germline, CDR1 is SGHTA and CDR2 FQGNSA. In DNA form, the CDR3 reads TGTGCCAGCAGCTTAGGGGGCGGGGCGGGAAGGATTCAGTACTTC. Translation: CASSLGGGAGRIQYF.

J is TRBJ2-7 and V is TRBV28; TRBD1 matches at 9 bases. Per the germline V gene, CDR1 is MDHEN and CDR2 is SYDVKM. The CDR3 runs 16 residues. Trimming took 5 bases from V and 1 from J; bases not matched to a gene: 9. The CDR3 is CASSLFGGQGSYEQYF. CDR3 coding DNA: TGTGCCAGCAGTCTATTTGGGGGACAGGGTTCCTACGAGCAGTACTTC.

This chain connects TRBV7-2 to TRBJ1-3; D might be TRBD1 (6 bases). Germline lookup yields CDR1 SGHTA and CDR2 FQGNSA. With 5 bases removed from V and 4 bases from J, the gap between germline ends came to 12 bases. This CDR3 is built from 14 residues. CDR3 sequence: CASSGTGGGNTIYF. CDR3 coding DNA: TGTGCCAGCAGCGGTACGGGGGGCGGAAACACCATATATTTT.

The chain couples TRBV2 to TRBJ1-5, with 7 bases identical to TRBD1. The germline CDR1 and CDR2 sequences are SNHLY and FYNNEI. V trimming: 4 bases; J trimming: 1 base; junction bases outside the gene matches: 1. The CDR3 runs 14 residues. CDR3: CASSAGGSNQPQHF. CDR3 nucleotide sequence: TGTGCCAGCAGTGCAGGGGGGAGCAATCAGCCCCAGCATTTT.

The chain couples TRBV13 to TRBJ2-2, with 8 bases fitting TRBD1. V lost 5 bases and J lost 4; bases outside the gene matches: 3. CDR3 length equals 14 residues. The germline V gene encodes CDR1 PRHDT and CDR2 FYEKMQ (reference sequence). In nucleotides, the CDR3 is TGTGCCAGCAGCGGAACAGGGGGCACCGGGGAGCTGTTTTTT. Its translation is CASSGTGGTGELFF.

This clone was picked up one time. This chain links TRBV29-1 with TRBJ1-2, with 8 bases matching TRBD1. V dropped 1 base and J dropped 5; count of bases not matched to a gene: 3. This CDR3 has 13 amino acids. Germline V gene data show CDR1 as SQVTM and CDR2 as ANQGSEA. CDR3 residues: CSVEGYRGYGYTF. In nucleotides, the CDR3 is TGCAGCGTTGAAGGGTACAGGGGGTATGGCTACACCTTC.